A single T cell receptor (beta chain) is shown here with its context. Its antigen is not yet known. Qualities for individual bases were not recorded, and no much larger clone is one base off. TCRbeta CDR3 regions were amplified from genomic DNA by means of the immunoSEQ Assay, a bias-controlled multiplex PCR. The source study handled its data this way. Within the assay, amplification of reference gene primers was used to estimate how many nucleated cells each sample contained. Sequence reads were collapsed and filtered to measure the absolute abundance of every unique TCRbeta CDR3 rearrangement. For each sample, productive Simpson clonality was calculated as the square root of Simpson's diversity index over productive rearrangements. TCRdb's version of the immuneACCESS table is confined to in-frame rearrangements and falls short of the full clone set. An unresolved V gene accounts for under half of the shortfall where checked; the remainder is of unknown origin. V and J calls and clone size are given by that table; D and trimming were obtained from the DNA. The sample data list more than 350,000 clones, and 87% of these were observed just once. In total, the top ten clones hold roughly 10% of the sample.

One collaborating source in Seattle enrolled patients while the patients were actively infected and followed the patients over time throughout the course of disease. Each collaborating institution followed its own protocols to collect whole blood in K2EDTA tubes. For TCRbeta analysis, collaborators shipped samples as frozen whole blood, isolated PBMCs, or DNA extracted from either of those sample types. The CDR3 numbers 16 residues from cysteine through phenylalanine. Only the CDR3 DNA is retained, 48 bases long and in frame from the first base. V and J lose 5 bases and 0 bases, and a span of 11 bases separates them. The germline V gene specifies MRHNA as CDR1 and SNTAGT as CDR2. The sample originates from a study of blood T cell repertoires in COVID-19 (TCRdb year 2020). In the study overall: Collaborator samples came from the United States, Italy and Spain and covered acute and convalescent phases of COVID-19. The material from the prospective study consisted of cDNA or gDNA derived from T cells, B-cell-depleted T cells, or PBMCs. Deeply sampled blood TCRbeta repertoires from subjects exposed to, actively infected with, or recovered from COVID-19 were included in the dataset. The repertoires were made available in a free public database intended to serve as a resource for research on the immune response to SARS-CoV-2. The samples were drawn from two sources: the first 160 participants of the ongoing ImmuneRACE study, and over 950 subjects contributed by 6 global collaborators. The sample metadata nearly always contained a de-identified subject ID, COVID-19 status, age in years and sex. HLA class I and class II types, where available, came from metadata supplied by the sample provider rather than from assay-based typing. Overall study outcomes, separate from this receptor: Clinical and demographic metadata were provided uncurated, with the amount varying by source and participant.

The V gene is TRBV6-4 and the J gene is TRBJ2-6; a tentative D match to TRBD1 spans 5 bases. This receptor was identified in a woman under 40 with COVID-19, enrolled during active disease. The sequencing input was peripheral blood. The bases read TGTGCCAGCAGTAAAGACAGCGACTCTGGGGCCAACGTCCTGACTTTC. This codes for CASSKDSDSGANVLTF.